This T cell receptor beta chain appears in the sequencing data of a study of identical twins. TCRdb re-called the 5' RACE reads with MiXCR, one entry per CDR3 protein. The sample has 250,000 or so distinct CDR3 sequences, about 8% seen once. The length of the CDR3 is 19 residues. Per germline, CDR1 SGHAT and CDR2 FQNNGV. V lost 5 bases, J lost 3 bases, and 18 bases stayed unmatched. These data were likewise used in another study, on yellow fever vaccine responses in identical twins.

The V gene is TRBV11-2, the J gene TRBJ2-7, with 11 bases fitting TRBD2. This receptor was taken from a woman aged 18-29 years in good health. Source material: CD8+ T cells sorted from blood. The CDR3 region has the DNA TGTGCCAGCAGCGATACCCCGGGACTAGCGGACCCTCCCTACTACGAGCAGTACTTC. Translation: CASSDTPGLADPPYYEQYF. Drawing the rest from reference TRBV11-2 and TRBJ2-7, the complete variable domain is EAGVAQSPRYKIIEKRQSVAFWCNPISGHATLYWYQQILGQGPKLLIQFQNNGVVDDSQLPKDRFSAERLKGVDSTLKIQPAKLEDSAVYLCASSDTPGLADPPYYEQYFGPGTRLTVT.